These T cell receptor beta chains were read from a single sample in a study of blood T cell repertoires in COVID-19. TCRdb's table, derived via immunoSEQ multiplex PCR, lists solely in-frame clones and lacks some. This table holds about 74,000 clones, around nine tenths found once. The sequencing input was peripheral blood. These receptors came from an elderly woman with active or convalescent COVID-19. Both conserved end residues are part of each CDR3. A D gene is named only where the DNA matches it firmly. Rows may omit the clone size; those that give it use once, few, many or a size class.

V: TRBV24-1; size: few; D: TRBD1; J: TRBJ1-5; DNA: TGTGCCACCAGTGAAGGCGGACAGGGGGTGAATCAGCCCCAGCATTTT; CDR3: CATSEGGQGVNQPQHF
V: TRBV10-3; size: .; D: TRBD1; J: TRBJ1-6; DNA: TGTGCCATCAGTGAGTCAGGGGGACAGACATATAATTCACCCCTCCACTTT; CDR3: CAISESGGQTYNSPLHF
V: TRBV9; size: .; D: TRBD2; J: TRBJ2-3; DNA: TGTGCCAGCAGCGTAGGGGGACTACCTTCAGATACGCAGTATTTT; CDR3: CASSVGGLPSDTQYF
V: TRBV6-5; size: .; D: .; J: TRBJ1-2; DNA: TGTGCCAGCAGTTACTCCCTCTTGGGAGGGGAGGGCTACACCTTC; CDR3: CASSYSLLGGEGYTF
V: TRBV19; size: few; D: .; J: TRBJ1-2; DNA: TGTGCCAGTAGTCTCAGGGTTGGCTATGGCTACACCTTC; CDR3: CASSLRVGYGYTF
V: TRBV7-2; size: .; D: .; J: TRBJ1-2; DNA: TGTGCCAGCAGCGCAGACAGAAGGCGGGGCTACACCTTC; CDR3: CASSADRRRGYTF
V: TRBV3-1/TRBV3-2; size: .; D: .; J: TRBJ2-6; DNA: TGTGCCAGCAGCCAGGCAGGGTCCGGGGCCAACGTCCTGACTTTC; CDR3: CASSQAGSGANVLTF
V: TRBV18; size: .; D: .; J: TRBJ2-1; DNA: TGTGCCAGCTCACCAGGTGGCGGATCCTACAATGAGCAGTTCTTC; CDR3: CASSPGGGSYNEQFF
V: TRBV9; size: .; D: .; J: TRBJ1-1; DNA: TGTGCCAGCAGCGTATTGGTCGGGGACACCTCCGAAGCTTTCTTT; CDR3: CASSVLVGDTSEAFF
V: TRBV5-1; size: once; D: TRBD1; J: TRBJ2-5; DNA: TGCGCCAGCAGCTTGGCCCCCGGGACAGGGGGGCAAGAGACCCAGTACTTC; CDR3: CASSLAPGTGGQETQYF
V: TRBV7-2; size: .; D: .; J: TRBJ2-1; DNA: TGTGCCAGCAGACTAGGACCGGACAGTGAGCAGTTCTTC; CDR3: CASRLGPDSEQFF
V: TRBV5-6; size: few; D: .; J: TRBJ2-1; DNA: TGTGCCAGCAGCCCATGGGGGAGGATCTCCTACAATGAGCAGTTCTTC; CDR3: CASSPWGRISYNEQFF
V: TRBV5-8; size: .; D: .; J: TRBJ2-2; DNA: TGTGCCAGCAGCCCCCCTTGGGGACACCCGAACACCGGGGAGCTGTTTTTT; CDR3: CASSPPWGHPNTGELFF
V: TRBV19; size: .; D: .; J: TRBJ1-4; DNA: TGTGCCAGTAGTCCCCCGGCCCGGGCTCGGGGTAATGAAAAACTGTTTTTT; CDR3: CASSPPARARGNEKLFF
V: TRBV7-9; size: .; D: TRBD1; J: TRBJ1-1; DNA: TGTGCCAGCAGCTCCCTCCAGACAGGGGGTATGACTGAAGCTTTCTTT; CDR3: CASSSLQTGGMTEAFF
V: TRBV12-5; size: .; D: .; J: TRBJ1-1; DNA: TGTGCTAGTGGTTTGGATACAGGGCTAACTGAAGCTTTCTTT; CDR3: CASGLDTGLTEAFF
V: TRBV19; size: .; D: TRBD2; J: TRBJ2-1; DNA: TGTGCCAGCCAACGGGTGCGGGAGATAGGTGAGCAGTTCTTC; CDR3: CASQRVREIGEQFF
V: TRBV5-6; size: .; D: .; J: TRBJ2-1; DNA: TGTGCCAGCAGCTTCCTAGCGAATGAGCAGTTCTTC; CDR3: CASSFLANEQFF
V: TRBV5-1; size: .; D: .; J: TRBJ2-3; DNA: TGCGCCAGCAGCTTGGGTCCAGGGCCAGATACGCAGTATTTT; CDR3: CASSLGPGPDTQYF
V: TRBV6-1; size: few; D: .; J: TRBJ1-1; DNA: TGTGCCAGCAGTGAAAGGCAGGGCACTGAAGCTTTCTTT; CDR3: CASSERQGTEAFF
V: TRBV7-2; size: .; D: TRBD2; J: TRBJ2-1; DNA: TGTGCCAGCAGCCCGGGACTAGCGGGACCCAATGAGCAGTTCTTC; CDR3: CASSPGLAGPNEQFF
V: TRBV30; size: .; D: .; J: TRBJ1-4; DNA: TGTGCCTGGAGTGTACTAACTAATGAAAAACTGTTTTTT; CDR3: CAWSVLTNEKLFF